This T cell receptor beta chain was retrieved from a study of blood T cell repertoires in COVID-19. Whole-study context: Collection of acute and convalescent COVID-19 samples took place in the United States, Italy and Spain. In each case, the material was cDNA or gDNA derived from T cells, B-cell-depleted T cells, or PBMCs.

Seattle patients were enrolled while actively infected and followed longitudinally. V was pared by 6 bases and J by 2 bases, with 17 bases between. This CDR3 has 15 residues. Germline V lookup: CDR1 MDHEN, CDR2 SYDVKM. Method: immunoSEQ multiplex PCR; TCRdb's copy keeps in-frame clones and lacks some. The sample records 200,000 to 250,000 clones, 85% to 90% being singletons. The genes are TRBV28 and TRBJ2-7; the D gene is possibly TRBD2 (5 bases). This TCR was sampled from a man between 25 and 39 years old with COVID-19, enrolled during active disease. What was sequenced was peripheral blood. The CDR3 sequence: CASSPGLLGTYEQYF. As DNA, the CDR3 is TGTGCCAGCAGCCCTGGCCTACTAGGAACCTACGAGCAGTACTTC.